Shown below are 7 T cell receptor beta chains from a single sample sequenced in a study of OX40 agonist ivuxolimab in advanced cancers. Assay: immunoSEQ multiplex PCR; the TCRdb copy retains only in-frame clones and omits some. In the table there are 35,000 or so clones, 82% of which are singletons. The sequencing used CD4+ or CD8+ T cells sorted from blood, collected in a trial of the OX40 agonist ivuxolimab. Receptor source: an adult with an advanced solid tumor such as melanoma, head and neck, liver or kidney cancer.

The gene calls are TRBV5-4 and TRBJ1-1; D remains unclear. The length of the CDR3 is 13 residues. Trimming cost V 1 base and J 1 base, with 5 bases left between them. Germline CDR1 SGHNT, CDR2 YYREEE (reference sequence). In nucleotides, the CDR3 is TGTGCCAGCAGCTTGCCTAGGAACACTGAAGCTTTCTTT. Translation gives CASSLPRNTEAFF. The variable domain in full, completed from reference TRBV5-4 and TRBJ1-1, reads ETGVTQSPTHLIKTRGQQVTLRCSSQSGHNTVSWYQQALGQGPQFIFQYYREEENGRGNFPPRFSGLQFPNYSSELNVNALELDDSALYLCASSLPRNTEAFFGQGTRLTVV.

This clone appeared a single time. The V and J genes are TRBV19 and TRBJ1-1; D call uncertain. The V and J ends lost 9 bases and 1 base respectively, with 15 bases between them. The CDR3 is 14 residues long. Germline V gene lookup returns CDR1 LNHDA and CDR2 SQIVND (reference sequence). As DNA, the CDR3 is TGTGCCAGCGCACCCAGCCGCGGGAACACTGAAGCTTTCTTT. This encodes CASAPSRGNTEAFF.

CDR3 bases: TGTGCCAGCAGCTTCCAGGGGGGGAAACAAGAGACCCAGTACTTC. Translating gives CASSFQGGKQETQYF. V and J are TRBV7-2 and TRBJ2-5, with D tentatively TRBD1 or TRBD2 (7 bases each). CDR1 is SGHTA, CDR2 FQGNSA, per germline. The CDR3 length is 15 residues. The V end was cut by 3 bases, the J end by 2 bases, with 13 bases between.

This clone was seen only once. CDR3 coding DNA: TGTGCCAGCTCAAAGACAGGCCCCTACGAGCAGTACTTC. Amino acids: CASSKTGPYEQYF. The chain is built from TRBV6-1 and TRBJ2-7, with TRBD1 as a possible D gene (6 bases). The CDR3 covers 13 residues. CDR1 and CDR2 (germline): MNHNS, SASEGT. The ends were cut back, 8 bases at V and 2 bases at J, with 13 bases in the middle.

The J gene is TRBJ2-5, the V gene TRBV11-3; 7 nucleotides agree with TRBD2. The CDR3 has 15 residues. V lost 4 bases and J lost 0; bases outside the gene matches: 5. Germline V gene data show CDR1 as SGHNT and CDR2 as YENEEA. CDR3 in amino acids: CASSSGLTNQETQYF. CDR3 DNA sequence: TGTGCCAGCAGCTCGGGACTAACCAACCAAGAGACCCAGTACTTC.

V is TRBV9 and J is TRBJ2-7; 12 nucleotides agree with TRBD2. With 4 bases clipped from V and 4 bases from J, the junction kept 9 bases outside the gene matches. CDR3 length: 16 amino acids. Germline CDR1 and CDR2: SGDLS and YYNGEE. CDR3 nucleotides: TGTGCCAGCAGCCCGACTAGCGGGGGAACTCAGTACGAGCAGTACTTC. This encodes CASSPTSGGTQYEQYF.

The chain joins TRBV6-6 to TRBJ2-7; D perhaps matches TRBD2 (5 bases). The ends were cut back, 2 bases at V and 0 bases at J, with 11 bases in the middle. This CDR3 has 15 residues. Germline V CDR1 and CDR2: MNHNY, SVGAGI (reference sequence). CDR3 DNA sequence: TGTGCCAGCAGTTACCAGGACTTAAGCTCCTACGAGCAGTACTTC. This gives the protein CASSYQDLSSYEQYF.